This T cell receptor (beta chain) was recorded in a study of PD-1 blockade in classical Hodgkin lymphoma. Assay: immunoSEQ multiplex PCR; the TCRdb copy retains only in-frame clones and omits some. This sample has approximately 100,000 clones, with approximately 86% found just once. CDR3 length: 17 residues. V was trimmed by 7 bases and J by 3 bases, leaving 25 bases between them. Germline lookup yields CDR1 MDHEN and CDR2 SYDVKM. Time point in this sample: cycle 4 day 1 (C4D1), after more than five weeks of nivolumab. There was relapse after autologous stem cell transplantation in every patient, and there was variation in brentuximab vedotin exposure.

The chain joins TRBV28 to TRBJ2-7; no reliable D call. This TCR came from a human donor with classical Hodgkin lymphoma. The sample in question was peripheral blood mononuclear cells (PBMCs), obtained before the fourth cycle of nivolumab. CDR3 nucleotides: TGTGCCAGCATTCATTTTGGCTTTTCCACCCGTAACTACGAGCAGTACTTC. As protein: CASIHFGFSTRNYEQYF. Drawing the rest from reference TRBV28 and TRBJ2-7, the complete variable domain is DVKVTQSSRYLVKRTGEKVFLECVQDMDHENMFWYRQDPGLGLRLIYFSYDVKMKEKGDIPEGYSVSREKKERFSLILESASTNQTSMYLCASIHFGFSTRNYEQYFGPGTRLTVT.